This T cell receptor beta chain was identified during a study of OX40 agonist ivuxolimab in advanced cancers. Study overall: Patients got intravenous ivuxolimab at 0.01 to 10 mg/kg every 2 weeks. Dose-escalation subjects each had hepatocellular carcinoma, melanoma, renal cell or head and neck cancer.

Findings and limits, study-wide: Compared with CD4+, CD8+ T cells on average had more expanded clones.

As regards this clone: What it recognizes is unknown.

The assay was immunoSEQ multiplex PCR, and TCRdb's table has in-frame clones only and misses some. The repertoire holds fewer than 95,000 clones, with more than 75% as singletons. Germline CDR1 reads SGHRS; CDR2 reads YFSETQ. The CDR3 runs 11 residues. With 4 bases removed from V and 3 bases from J, the gap between germline ends came to 3 bases. This TCR came from an adult with an advanced solid tumor such as melanoma, head and neck, liver or kidney cancer. The V gene is TRBV5-1, the J gene TRBJ2-3, with unresolved D. This sample comprised CD4+ or CD8+ T cells sorted from blood, obtained in a trial of the OX40 agonist ivuxolimab. The CDR3 protein is CASSDTDTQYF. The CDR3 DNA is TGCGCCAGCAGCGATACAGATACGCAGTATTTT.